This TCR beta chain was retrieved from a study of graft-versus-host responses after intestinal transplantation. Notes on the study in general: Peak circulating GvH clone levels were associated with early post-transplant HvG declines. The marrow of recipients harbored GvH clones, and ileum or blood showed some of them first.

A note on this clone: The target antigen is unknown.

The protocol was immunoSEQ multiplex PCR, while the TCRdb copy is restricted to in-frame clones and leaves out a portion. The sample holds about 100,000 clones; about 88% are singletons and the top ten take around 1%. The V end was cut by 1 base, the J end by 10 bases, with 14 bases between. The CDR3 totals 14 residues. CDR1 is MDHEN, CDR2 SYDVKM, per germline. The rearrangement uses TRBV28 and TRBJ2-1; the D gene could be TRBD1 or TRBD2 (5 bases each). The TCR originated in a human donor who was the organ donor for an intestinal transplant. Sequencing used unstimulated CD4+ T cells sorted from spleen or lymph node cells, obtained before transplant. CDR3 loop: CASSLFEGSGEQFF. The CDR3 DNA reads TGTGCCAGCAGTTTATTCGAGGGGTCAGGGGAGCAGTTCTTC.